Following are 29 T cell receptor beta chains from one sample sequenced in a study of T-cell reconstitution after alpha-beta-depleted transplantation in children. For TCRbeta, the library was prepared with unique molecular identifiers. TCRdb analysed the PCR reads with MiXCR anew, one entry per CDR3 protein. The sample lists hundreds of thousands of distinct CDR3 sequences; under 15% were seen once. Sequenced here: PBMCs from the stem cell graft donor, sampled from the stem cell graft. All receptors derive from a human donor who donated a stem cell graft to a child with combined immunodeficiency.

The chain is built from TRBV10-3 and TRBJ2-3, with 7 bases identical to TRBD1. The CDR3 runs 16 residues. The germline CDR1 and CDR2 sequences are ENHRY and SYGVKD. Trimming took 3 bases from V and 4 from J; bases not matched to a gene: 10. As DNA, the CDR3 is TGTGCCATCAGTGATGACCTTGAGGGGGCCTCAGATACGCAGTATTTT. The encoded protein is CAISDDLEGASDTQYF.

The V and J genes are TRBV21-1 and TRBJ2-7. TRBV21-1 is a pseudogene locus. The CDR3 consists of 14 residues. CDR3 sequence (DNA): TGTGCCAGCAGCAAAGGCAGCAGGCCCTACGAGCAGTACTTC. It codes for CASSKGSRPYEQYF.

V gene TRBV29-1 combines with J gene TRBJ1-1, with D possibly being TRBD1 (5 bases). The germline V gene encodes CDR1 SQVTM and CDR2 ANQGSEA. The CDR3 covers 14 residues. The V and J ends lost 7 bases and 3 bases respectively, with 18 bases between them. CDR3 loop: CSGVGVGMDTEAFF. As DNA, the CDR3 is TGCAGCGGCGTGGGGGTGGGAATGGACACTGAAGCTTTCTTT.

The rearrangement joins TRBV12-3 or TRBV12-4 to TRBJ2-3; 8 nucleotides align to TRBD2. The ends lost 2 bases at V and 7 bases at J; junction bases unmatched: 11. The CDR3 is 16 amino acids. CDR3 loop: CASSLPSGSMVYTQYF. CDR3 sequence (DNA): TGTGCCAGCAGTTTACCAAGCGGGAGTATGGTATATACGCAGTATTTT.

This clonotype has at least ten counts. At one end, the junction sequence differs from germline, possibly due to a read error. The genes are TRBV5-1 and TRBJ2-7, with D possibly TRBD2 on 6 matching bases. The CDR3 spans 14 residues. Germline CDR1 and CDR2: SGHRS and YFSETQ. CDR3 bases: TGTGCCAGCAGTCCGGGACCCGGGGGCTACGAGCAGTACTTC. Its protein is CASSPGPGGYEQYF.

The V and J genes are TRBV15 and TRBJ1-5; D is perhaps TRBD1 (5 bases). This CDR3 has 18 amino acids. The V gene's germline CDR1 is LNHNV and CDR2 YYDKDF (reference sequence). Deletions cut 0 bases from V and 2 bases from J, with 17 bases between. CDR3 in amino acids: CATSRDRGYAGRNQPQHF. The CDR3 DNA is TGTGCCACCAGCAGAGATAGGGGATATGCAGGGCGCAATCAGCCCCAGCATTTT. Drawing the rest from reference TRBV15 and TRBJ1-5, the complete variable domain is DAMVIQNPRYQVTQFGKPVTLSCSQTLNHNVMYWYQQKSSQAPKLLFHYYDKDFNNEADTPDNFQSRRPNTSFCFLDIRSPGLGDTAMYLCATSRDRGYAGRNQPQHFGDGTRLSIL.

The chain employs TRBV29-1 and TRBJ1-1; no definite D call. CDR1 and CDR2 (germline): SQVTM, ANQGSEA. Trimming cost V 7 bases and J 7 bases, with 13 bases left between them. This CDR3 comprises 11 residues. CDR3 bases: TGCAGCGCCGAAGAGGGAAATGAAGCTTTCTTT. Its protein is CSAEEGNEAFF.

This clonotype was observed at least ten times. One junction end disagrees with the germline gene, perhaps due to a read error. The V and J genes are TRBV5-1 and TRBJ2-7; D call uncertain. This CDR3 comprises 11 residues. CDR1 SGHRS and CDR2 YFSETQ come from the germline V gene. The CDR3 protein is CASSLGYEQYF. CDR3 bases: TGTGCCAGCAGTTTAGGCTACGAGCAGTACTTC.

This clonotype was observed a few times. The chain joins TRBV24-1 to TRBJ2-1; 8 nucleotides line up with TRBD2. Germline lookup yields CDR1 KGHDR and CDR2 SFDVKD. The CDR3 covers 16 residues. V lost 3 bases and J lost 0; bases outside the gene matches: 3. The CDR3 reads CATSDSGRSSYNEQFF. Here the CDR3 DNA reads TGTGCCACCAGTGATAGCGGGAGATCCTCCTACAATGAGCAGTTCTTC.

The chain employs TRBV18 and TRBJ1-2; 8 bases are shared with TRBD1. The CDR3 is 15 amino acids. The ends lost 5 bases at V and 5 bases at J; junction bases unmatched: 10. The germline gives CDR1 KGHSH, CDR2 LQKENI. In nucleotides, the CDR3 is TGTGCCAGCTCATCCGGACAGGGTGTACCTTATGGCTACACCTTC. This sequence encodes CASSSGQGVPYGYTF. The full variable domain, its missing parts supplied by reference TRBV18 and TRBJ1-2, is NAGVMQNPRHLVRRRGQEARLRCSPMKGHSHVYWYRQLPEEGLKFMVYLQKENIIDESGMPKERFSAEFPKEGPSILRIQQVVRGDSAAYFCASSSGQGVPYGYTFGSGTRLTVV.

As DNA, the CDR3 is TGTGCCAGCAGCCCCGGGAACCCTACGGAGCAGTACTTC. Translated: CASSPGNPTEQYF. The rearrangement links TRBV6-1 to TRBJ2-7, with TRBD2 as a possible D gene (5 bases). This CDR3 has 13 amino acids. Germline CDR1 is MNHNS and CDR2 is SASEGT. The germline V and J ends were trimmed by 6 bases and 7 bases, with 16 bases remaining between them.

This clonotype was counted a few times. The V and J genes are TRBV4-3 and TRBJ2-1, with D unresolved. The V end lost 1 base, the J end lost 6 bases, and 10 bases lay between the germline ends. The germline V gene encodes CDR1 LGHNA and CDR2 YSLEER. This CDR3 contains 14 residues. The DNA of the CDR3 is TGCGCCAGCAGCCAAGGTGGCCTAGTCAATGAGCAGTTCTTC. It encodes CASSQGGLVNEQFF.

This rearrangement joins TRBV20-1 to TRBJ2-5, with a tentative D call TRBD2 (5 bases). The CDR3 totals 15 residues. The germline CDR1 and CDR2 sequences are DFQATT and SNEGSKA (reference sequence). Trimming took off 0 bases at V and 1 base at J, with 12 bases between the two ends. The CDR3 loop reads CSARDRGYLQETQYF. In nucleotides, the CDR3 is TGCAGTGCTAGAGACCGGGGATACCTCCAAGAGACCCAGTACTTC.

Many counts were recorded for this clonotype. The chain combines TRBV5-1 with TRBJ2-1; D not certain. The CDR3 is 13 residues long. Germline values: CDR1 SGHRS, CDR2 YFSETQ. Deletions cut 0 bases from V and 6 bases from J, with 7 bases between. In DNA form, the CDR3 reads TGCGCCAGCAGCTTGGAACTATTCAATGAGCAGTTCTTC. Residues: CASSLELFNEQFF.

This clonotype was seen repeatedly, ten times or more. The rearrangement links TRBV7-3 to TRBJ1-4; D possibly corresponds to TRBD1 (6 bases). In germline, CDR1 is SGHTA, CDR2 FQGTGA. The V and J ends lost 2 bases and 5 bases respectively, with 12 bases between them. CDR3 length equals 15 residues. This CDR3 reads CASSLRGAPNEKLFF. The CDR3 bases are TGTGCCAGCAGCTTACGGGGGGCCCCAAATGAAAAACTGTTTTTT.

CDR3 amino acids: CASSSGTTREQYF. In nucleotides, the CDR3 is TGTGCCAGCAGCTCGGGGACAACCCGGGAACAGTACTTC. This chain links TRBV11-2 with TRBJ2-7; D possibly corresponds to TRBD1 (6 bases). CDR1 SGHAT and CDR2 FQNNGV come from the germline V gene. The CDR3 has 13 residues. V lost 4 bases, J lost 10 bases, and 17 bases lay in between.

The chain couples TRBV6-7 to TRBJ2-3, with TRBD2 matching over 10 bases. TRBV6-7 is placed among ORFs of uncertain function. The CDR3 extends over 16 amino acids. After removal of 2 bases from V and 5 bases from J, the junction contained 7 bases not matched to a gene. DNA for the CDR3: TGTGCCAGCAGTTACCCGGCCTCTAGCGGGGGAGATACGCAGTATTTT. Its translation is CASSYPASSGGDTQYF.

V is TRBV9 and J is TRBJ2-2; a possible D gene is TRBD1 (6 bases). Germline CDR1 SGDLS, CDR2 YYNGEE. CDR3 length: 14 amino acids. V dropped 1 base and J dropped 5 bases, with 9 bases sitting between them. The CDR3 region has the DNA TGTGCCAGCAGCGTACAGGGGCGGACCGGGGAGCTGTTTTTT. Translation gives CASSVQGRTGELFF. The whole variable domain, remainder taken from reference TRBV9 and TRBJ2-2, is DSGVTQTPKHLITATGQRVTLRCSPRSGDLSVYWYQQSLDQGLQFLIQYYNGEERAKGNILERFSAQQFPDLHSELNLSSLELGDSALYFCASSVQGRTGELFFGEGSRLTVL.

This clonotype has a count of ten or more. This rearrangement joins TRBV12-3 or TRBV12-4 to TRBJ2-1; 10 bases align to TRBD2. Unmatched junction bases numbered 14, after V lost 5 bases and J lost 7 bases. The CDR3 has 17 residues. CDR3 DNA: TGTGCCAGCAGTCTCGAGCGGGAGGGCCCTCTTTTAAATGAGCAGTTCTTC. Protein: CASSLEREGPLLNEQFF.

This clonotype has at least ten counts. The V and J genes are TRBV20-1 and TRBJ2-7, with TRBD2 matching 8 bases. This CDR3 spans 12 amino acids. Per the germline V gene, CDR1 is DFQATT and CDR2 is SNEGSKA (reference sequence). The J segment lost 4 bases and the V segment lost 7 bases, leaving 6 bases of the junction unmatched. CDR3 protein: CSGRGTRYEQYF. The CDR3 coding sequence is TGCAGTGGAAGGGGGACTAGATACGAGCAGTACTTC.

This clonotype was recorded a few times. The chain employs TRBV11-3 and TRBJ2-3; the D gene is possibly TRBD1 (6 bases). With 5 bases removed from V and 2 bases from J, the gap between germline ends came to 14 bases. Germline V CDR1 and CDR2: SGHNT, YENEEA. The CDR3 is made up of 15 amino acids. Here the CDR3 reads CASSQYQGTTDTQYF. The CDR3 coding sequence is TGTGCCAGCAGCCAATACCAGGGGACCACAGATACGCAGTATTTT. The full variable domain, rest sourced from reference TRBV11-3 and TRBJ2-3, is EAGVVQSPRYKIIEKKQPVAFWCNPISGHNTLYWYLQNLGQGPELLIRYENEEAVDDSQLPKDRFSAERLKGVDSTLKIQPAELGDSAVYLCASSQYQGTTDTQYFGPGTRLTVL.

The chain is built from TRBV9 and TRBJ2-3; the D is unclear. V was shortened by 5 bases and J by 6 bases, with 7 bases between the two germline ends. CDR1 is SGDLS and CDR2 is YYNGEE in the germline V gene. The CDR3 sequence is 11 residues long. CDR3 in amino acids: CASRGWDTQYF. The CDR3 DNA sequence: TGTGCCAGCAGAGGATGGGATACGCAGTATTTT.

The table lists this clonotype with a few counts. This chain connects TRBV14 to TRBJ2-1; D remains ambiguous. Trimming shortened V by 0 bases and J by 8 bases, and 17 bases separated the two germline ends. The CDR3 extends over 16 amino acids. Per germline, CDR1 SGHDN and CDR2 FVKESK. This CDR3 reads CASSQDLADFRDEQFF. CDR3 in DNA: TGTGCCAGCAGCCAAGACTTGGCAGATTTTAGGGATGAGCAGTTCTTC.

This clonotype was seen a few times. This chain connects TRBV29-1 to TRBJ2-2; weak D call: TRBD1 (6 bases). The germline V gene has CDR1 SQVTM and CDR2 ANQGSEA. The CDR3 spans 12 residues. Deletions cut 6 bases from V and 5 bases from J, with 10 bases between. The DNA of the CDR3 is TGCAGCGTCGAGGGGGTTACCGGGGAGCTGTTTTTT. Its translation is CSVEGVTGELFF.

The chain is built from TRBV12-3 or TRBV12-4 and TRBJ2-7, with 8 bases fitting TRBD2. The CDR3 totals 17 residues. The V gene end was trimmed by 0 bases and the J gene end by 3 bases; junction bases not matched to a gene: 10. This CDR3 is CASSLASGSGDLYEQYF. The CDR3 nucleotides are TGTGCCAGCAGTTTAGCGTCAGGTAGCGGGGACCTCTACGAGCAGTACTTC.

This clonotype has at least ten counts. The chain is built from TRBV24-1 and TRBJ2-3, with TRBD2 identical over 7 bases. The CDR3 covers 15 residues. CDR1 is KGHDR and CDR2 is SFDVKD in the germline V gene. J gave up 3 bases and V 2 bases, and 4 bases lay outside the gene matches. CDR3 DNA sequence: TGTGCCACCAGTGATTCGGGACTACAAACAGATACGCAGTATTTT. Protein: CATSDSGLQTDTQYF.

This clonotype showed up many times. The chain has TRBV24-1 and TRBJ1-1; D is ambiguous. The V gene's germline CDR1 is KGHDR and CDR2 SFDVKD. V lost 6 bases, J lost 2 bases, and 9 bases lay in between. The CDR3 spans 13 residues. The CDR3 DNA is TGTGCCACCAGTAGGGCAGATAACACTGAAGCTTTCTTT. It specifies CATSRADNTEAFF.

Ten or more counts support this clonotype. The CDR3 sequence: CSASQIRDDLGDEQFF. CDR3 DNA: TGCAGTGCTAGCCAAATACGGGACGACCTAGGAGATGAGCAGTTCTTC. The chain combines TRBV20-1 with TRBJ2-1; D possibly uses TRBD1 or TRBD2 (5 bases each). CDR1 is DFQATT and CDR2 is SNEGSKA in the germline V gene (reference sequence). Trimming left V 3 bases short and J 8 bases short, with 23 bases between. This CDR3 is 16 amino acids long.

At least ten counts were recorded for this clonotype. Its ends do not fully match the called genes, so a read error is possible. This sequence joins TRBV5-1 and TRBJ1-1, with 7 bases matching TRBD1. This CDR3 comprises 13 residues. Germline V lookup: CDR1 SGHRS, CDR2 YFSETQ. CDR3 in amino acids: CASSLGGSTEAFF. The DNA for the CDR3 is TGTGCCAGCAGCTTAGGGGGCAGCACTGAAGCTTTCTTT.